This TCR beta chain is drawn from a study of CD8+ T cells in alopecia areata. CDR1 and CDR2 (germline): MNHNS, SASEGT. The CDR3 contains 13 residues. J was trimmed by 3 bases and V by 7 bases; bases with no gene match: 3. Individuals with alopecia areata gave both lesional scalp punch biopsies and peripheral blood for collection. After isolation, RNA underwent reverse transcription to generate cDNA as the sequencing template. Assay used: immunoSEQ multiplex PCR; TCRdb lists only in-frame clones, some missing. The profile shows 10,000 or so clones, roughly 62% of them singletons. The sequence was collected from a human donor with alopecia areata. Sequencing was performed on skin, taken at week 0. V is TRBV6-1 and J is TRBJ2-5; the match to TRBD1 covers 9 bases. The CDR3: CASTRDREETQYF. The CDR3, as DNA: TGTGCCAGCACCCGGGACAGGGAAGAGACCCAGTACTTC.